Listed here are 26 T cell receptor beta chains from one sample, sequenced in a study of beta chain features in type 1 diabetes. Study conclusions and caveats: TCRB CDR3s from Type 1 diabetes patients were moderately but significantly shorter in all four CD4+ subsets.

Their antigen targets remain unknown. TCRB transcripts that were expressed got sequenced, as all of the isolated RNA had been reverse transcribed. TCRdb's table, derived via immunoSEQ multiplex PCR, lists solely in-frame clones and lacks some. Seen here are 300,000 to 400,000 clones, over 8.5% observed once, and the top ten hold about 0.64%. The sequencing sample was made of central memory CD4+ T cells from blood. The receptors come from a man aged 30 to 39 with type 1 diabetes.

CDR3 nucleotide sequence: TGTGCCAGCAGTGGAGGGCTAGGTCAGCCCCAGCATTTT. Its protein product is CASSGGLGQPQHF. The gene calls are TRBV7-8 and TRBJ1-5; D gene ambiguous. The CDR3 is 13 residues long. Trimming removed 6 bases at V and 6 bases at J, with 12 bases between. From germline, CDR1 is SGHVS and CDR2 FQNEAQ.

This clone was observed a handful of times. The chain couples TRBV5-6 to TRBJ2-5; D is uncertain. The CDR3 extends over 13 amino acids. V dropped 2 bases and J dropped 4 bases, with 9 bases sitting between them. The germline CDR1 and CDR2 sequences are SGHDT and YYEEEE. Here the CDR3 reads CASSFMPSETQYF. DNA of the CDR3: TGTGCCAGCAGCTTTATGCCCTCAGAGACCCAGTACTTC.

This clone showed up just a few times. This sequence joins TRBV6-5 and TRBJ2-1; D is unresolved. CDR3 length: 13 amino acids. In germline, CDR1 is MNHEY, CDR2 SVGAGI. V shed 6 bases and J shed 6 bases, with 12 bases lying between them. CDR3 coding DNA: TGTGCCAGCAGGCCCGTAGAGCTCAATGAGCAGTTCTTC. Translation: CASRPVELNEQFF.

The J gene is TRBJ2-5, the V gene TRBV7-9, with TRBD2 matching over 9 bases. The V and J ends lost 5 bases and 6 bases, in that order; junction bases with no gene match: 13. There are 16 residues in the CDR3. In germline, CDR1 is SEHNR, CDR2 FQNEAQ (reference sequence). The CDR3 loop reads CASSLRISGGDQTQYF. The CDR3 bases are TGTGCCAGCAGCCTCAGAATTAGCGGGGGAGACCAGACCCAGTACTTC.

The chain combines TRBV27 with TRBJ1-2; no definite D call. V lost 9 bases to trimming and J lost 8 bases, with 19 bases between them. Germline V gene sequence: CDR1 MNHEY, CDR2 SMNVEV (reference sequence). The CDR3 is made up of 13 amino acids. CDR3 sequence reads: CASRTPARSGYTF. As DNA, the CDR3 is TGTGCCAGTCGGACCCCTGCGAGGAGCGGCTACACCTTC.

This clone turned up a few times. This sequence joins TRBV5-6 and TRBJ1-1; D is unresolved. The CDR3 consists of 15 residues. Between the trimmed V and J ends, which lost 2 bases and 0 bases, there was a span of 11 bases. Per germline, CDR1 SGHDT and CDR2 YYEEEE. Here the CDR3 DNA reads TGTGCCAGCAGCTTTATCGGCAGGTTGAACACTGAAGCTTTCTTT. Protein: CASSFIGRLNTEAFF.

This clone occurred a few times. The J gene is TRBJ2-1, the V gene TRBV5-4; the match to TRBD2 covers 10 bases. The junction had 13 bases not matched to a gene; V was cut back by 2 bases and J by 11 bases. CDR1 and CDR2 (germline): SGHNT, YYREEE (reference sequence). This CDR3 is built from 16 residues. CDR3 amino acids: CASSFILAGEGKKQFF. The CDR3 DNA reads TGTGCCAGCAGCTTTATCCTAGCGGGAGAGGGTAAAAAGCAGTTCTTC. The variable domain in full, with the rest retrieved from reference TRBV5-4 and TRBJ2-1, is ETGVTQSPTHLIKTRGQQVTLRCSSQSGHNTVSWYQQALGQGPQFIFQYYREEENGRGNFPPRFSGLQFPNYSSELNVNALELDDSALYLCASSFILAGEGKKQFFGPGTRLTVL.

This clone has more than one count but fewer than ten. Other nucleotide sequences from this sample produce the same CDR3. J is TRBJ1-5 and V is TRBV4-2, with a tentative D call TRBD1 (5 bases). Trimming took off 0 bases at V and 2 bases at J, with 11 bases between the two ends. The V gene's germline CDR1 is LGHNA and CDR2 YNFKEQ. This CDR3 is built from 16 residues. The CDR3 DNA sequence: TGTGCCAGCAGCCAAGATCGGGGGGAGGGCAATCAGCCCCAGCATTTT. Its translation is CASSQDRGEGNQPQHF.

The J gene is TRBJ1-4, the V gene TRBV6-1, with D possibly TRBD1 on 5 matching bases. Germline V lookup: CDR1 MNHNS, CDR2 SASEGT. Trimming took 1 base from V and 8 from J, leaving 8 bases between them. This CDR3 has 13 amino acids. CDR3 amino acids: CASSEGQSEKLFF. CDR3 bases: TGTGCCAGCAGTGAAGGACAGTCCGAAAAACTGTTTTTT.

The J gene is TRBJ1-1, the V gene TRBV11-2, with D possibly being TRBD1 (5 bases). Germline-derived CDR1 and CDR2 are SGHAT and FQNNGV. This CDR3 is built from 15 residues. V lost 0 bases and J 10 bases, leaving 18 bases between the germline ends. The CDR3 here is CASSLDQIAGLGAFF. DNA of the CDR3: TGTGCCAGCAGCTTAGACCAAATCGCAGGGCTGGGAGCTTTCTTT.

J is TRBJ2-2 and V is TRBV11-2; 8 bases match TRBD2. Per the germline V gene, CDR1 is SGHAT and CDR2 is FQNNGV. V dropped 5 bases and J dropped 4; count of bases not matched to a gene: 9. This CDR3 is 16 amino acids long. The CDR3 region has the DNA TGTGCCAGCAGCCAAAGCGGGAGAGGAGGCACCGGGGAGCTGTTTTTT. Translating it yields CASSQSGRGGTGELFF.

This clone was counted many times. V is TRBV28 and J is TRBJ2-1; no definite D call. Deletions cut 3 bases from V and 7 bases from J, with 4 bases between. Per the germline V gene, CDR1 is MDHEN and CDR2 is SYDVKM. The CDR3 is 11 residues long. CDR3 nucleotide sequence: TGTGCCAGCAGTTTGGGGAATGAGCAGTTCTTC. As protein: CASSLGNEQFF.

This sequence joins TRBV6-5 and TRBJ2-7; the D gene could be TRBD1 or TRBD2 (6 bases each). CDR3 length: 14 residues. V gave up 6 bases and J gave up 0 bases, with 12 bases separating them. Per the germline V gene, CDR1 is MNHEY and CDR2 is SVGAGI. The CDR3 sequence: CASSQGRSSYEQYF. Here the CDR3 DNA reads TGTGCCAGCAGCCAGGGGAGGAGCTCCTACGAGCAGTACTTC.

This clone has just a few counts. The CDR3 loop reads CASSQGTSGSLSEQFF. CDR3 in DNA: TGTGCCAGCAGCCAAGGTACTAGCGGGAGTTTGAGTGAGCAGTTCTTC. The chain is built from TRBV5-4 and TRBJ2-1; 11 bases line up with TRBD2. The CDR3 totals 16 residues. In germline, CDR1 is SGHNT, CDR2 YYREEE (reference sequence). V was pared by 4 bases and J by 9 bases, with 12 bases of the junction left unmatched.

The chain joins TRBV28 to TRBJ1-1; D unclear. CDR1 MDHEN and CDR2 SYDVKM come from the germline V gene. The CDR3 runs 13 residues. The V gene lost 7 bases and the J gene lost 8 bases, with 17 bases spanning the gap. The DNA of the CDR3 is TGTGCCAGCAATGTGGGGTTTCGCTCCGAAGCTTTCTTT. This encodes CASNVGFRSEAFF.

About this clone itself: The sample carries other DNA sequences with the same CDR3. The rearrangement links TRBV5-4 to TRBJ2-3; D gene uncertain. The V and J ends lost 0 bases and 5 bases respectively, with 10 bases between them. The germline CDR1 and CDR2 sequences are SGHNT and YYREEE (reference sequence). CDR3 size: 14 residues. As DNA, the CDR3 is TGTGCCAGCAGCTTGGCAGGTCTTGGAGATACGCAGTATTTT. Encoded protein: CASSLAGLGDTQYF.

In its sample, this clone was seen a few times. The CDR3 spells CASSPQGYTEAFF. CDR3 in DNA: TGTGCCAGCTCGCCTCAGGGGTACACTGAAGCTTTCTTT. The rearrangement uses TRBV18 and TRBJ1-1; the D gene is possibly TRBD1 (6 bases). The CDR3 is 13 residues long. Trimming left V 6 bases short and J 3 bases short, with 11 bases between. Germline assignment: CDR1 KGHSH and CDR2 LQKENI.

CDR3 residues: CASTRRRDTEAFF. DNA for the CDR3: TGTGCCAGCACTAGACGTCGGGACACTGAAGCTTTCTTT. The chain recombines TRBV28 with TRBJ1-1, with D unresolved. The CDR3 consists of 13 residues. The V gene's germline CDR1 is MDHEN and CDR2 SYDVKM. The ends were cut back, 7 bases at V and 3 bases at J, with 12 bases in the middle.

The chain is built from TRBV21-1 and TRBJ2-3; TRBD2 was called by the table and not checked on the DNA. TRBV21-1 is an annotated pseudogene. CDR3 length equals 20 residues. This CDR3 reads CASSKGTGWMAGGSTDTQYF. The CDR3 region has the DNA TGTGCCAGCAGCAAAGGGACAGGGTGGATGGCGGGAGGGAGCACAGATACGCAGTATTTT.

This chain connects TRBV5-6 to TRBJ2-3; no clear D gene. The germline V gene encodes CDR1 SGHDT and CDR2 YYEEEE. The CDR3 contains 14 residues. V lost 1 base to trimming and J lost 2 bases, with 8 bases between them. DNA of the CDR3: TGTGCCAGCAGCTTGACGGCCTCCACAGATACGCAGTATTTT. Translation: CASSLTASTDTQYF.

J is TRBJ2-7 and V is TRBV6-5, with D maybe TRBD2 (6 bases). The ends were cut back, 8 bases at V and 3 bases at J, with 11 bases in the middle. The CDR3 covers 12 residues. Per germline, CDR1 MNHEY and CDR2 SVGAGI. The CDR3 loop reads CASGRNHYEQYF. The CDR3 coding sequence is TGTGCCAGCGGGAGGAATCACTACGAGCAGTACTTC.

This clone has just a few counts. The rearrangement links TRBV13 to TRBJ2-7; TRBD2 aligns across 12 bases. In germline, CDR1 is PRHDT, CDR2 FYEKMQ (reference sequence). V was clipped by 1 base and J by 5 bases; unmatched bases: 6. The CDR3 sequence is 16 residues long. The CDR3 loop is CASSLAGTSGSHEQYF. The CDR3 nucleotides read TGTGCCAGCAGCTTAGCGGGGACTAGCGGGTCCCACGAGCAGTACTTC.

This clone was counted between two and nine times. V gene TRBV18 combines with J gene TRBJ2-3; the D is unclear. CDR3 length: 12 amino acids. The V gene's germline CDR1 is KGHSH and CDR2 LQKENI. V was trimmed by 5 bases and J by 1 base, leaving 4 bases between them. CDR3 bases: TGTGCCAGCTCAGGCGGCACAGATACGCAGTATTTT. Translating gives CASSGGTDTQYF.

The chain's CDR3 is CAWSRGDSGSSRQYF. CDR3 DNA sequence: TGTGCCTGGAGCCGGGGGGATAGCGGGAGTAGTCGGCAGTACTTC. The chain uses TRBV30 and TRBJ2-5, with TRBD2 matching 9 bases. V was clipped by 3 bases and J by 11 bases; unmatched bases: 16. The CDR3 has 15 amino acids. CDR1 and CDR2 from the germline V gene are GTSNPN and SVGIG (reference sequence).

This clone has ten or more counts. This sequence joins TRBV28 and TRBJ1-2, with 7 bases fitting TRBD1. Per germline, CDR1 MDHEN and CDR2 SYDVKM. Trimming at V came to 5 bases and at J to 5 bases, leaving 14 bases not matched to a gene. The CDR3 runs 16 residues. The CDR3 DNA reads as TGTGCCAGCAGTGCCCCGTGGGACAGCCGGAAGTATGGCTACACCTTC. Amino acid sequence: CASSAPWDSRKYGYTF.

In this sample, this clone turned up many times. The chain combines TRBV19 with TRBJ1-1; D is possibly TRBD1 (5 bases). CDR3 length: 14 amino acids. V was shortened by 3 bases and J by 3 bases, with 11 bases between the two germline ends. Germline V CDR1 and CDR2: LNHDA, SQIVND (reference sequence). Written as DNA, the CDR3 is TGTGCCAGTAGTATGGGGGACCGATACACTGAAGCTTTCTTT. Translated, it gives CASSMGDRYTEAFF.